Each of the 32 T cell receptor beta chains below was sequenced from the same sample in a study of vaccination effects on CD4 cells after COVID-19. These receptors have no known antigen. The assay was immunoSEQ multiplex PCR, and TCRdb's table has in-frame clones only and misses some. Altogether about 33,000 clones are present, approximately 82% being singletons, with the ten largest covering approximately 1.6%. Prior to sequencing, the ViraFEST assay stimulated PBMC with viral peptide pools, which expanded the antigen-specific CD4+ T cells. Subsequent to 10 days of culture, CD4+ T cells were isolated. Each participant received a vaccine that was either BNT162b2 or mRNA-1273, given as two doses. The sequencing used CD4+ T cells from PBMCs cultured with HCoV-NL63 spike peptides, collected after COVID-19 vaccination. The receptors were sampled from a human donor who received a COVID-19 vaccine. Some clones in this sample may be carry-over from other donors' samples.

CDR3 in DNA: TGCGCCAGCGACTCCGTAGACAGGCGTGATTGCTCTGGAAACACCATATATTTT. Protein sequence: CASDSVDRRDCSGNTIYF. This rearrangement joins TRBV5-1 to TRBJ1-3; TRBD1 is a possible D gene (6 bases). CDR3 length: 18 amino acids. Germline-derived CDR1 and CDR2 are SGHRS and YFSETQ. Trimming removed 7 bases from V and 0 bases from J, with 23 bases in between.

The V and J genes are TRBV6-5 and TRBJ2-5; D is undetermined. V lost 3 bases and J 4 bases, leaving 12 bases between the germline ends. Germline loops: CDR1 MNHEY, CDR2 SVGAGI. The CDR3 is 14 residues long. The chain's CDR3 is CASSYSSLGETQYF. As DNA, the CDR3 is TGTGCCAGCAGTTATTCAAGTCTGGGAGAGACCCAGTACTTC.

As DNA, the CDR3 is TGCGCCAGCAGCAATTTCAGGGGACCTAATGAAAAACTGTTTTTT. Residues: CASSNFRGPNEKLFF. The chain couples TRBV5-1 to TRBJ1-4, with D possibly matching TRBD1 (6 bases). The CDR3 consists of 15 residues. Germline CDR1 reads SGHRS; CDR2 reads YFSETQ. V gave up 4 bases and J gave up 3 bases, with 13 bases separating them.

The sample holds a few counts of this clone. The genes are TRBV6-6 and TRBJ2-1; D is uncertain. Trimming removed 8 bases from V and 0 bases from J, with 8 bases in between. This CDR3 has 13 amino acids. Germline V CDR1 and CDR2: MNHNY, SVGAGI (reference sequence). The CDR3 coding sequence is TGTGCCAGCTGGGGAAACTCCTACAATGAGCAGTTCTTC. Translation gives CASWGNSYNEQFF.

The chain uses TRBV19 and TRBJ1-5; tentatively, D is TRBD1 (6 bases). The ends were cut back, 1 base at V and 7 bases at J, with 14 bases in the middle. The germline CDR1 and CDR2 sequences are LNHDA and SQIVND (reference sequence). The CDR3 is made up of 15 amino acids. The CDR3 loop reads CASSIGGGATQPQHF. The CDR3 DNA is TGTGCCAGTAGTATAGGAGGGGGGGCGACCCAGCCCCAGCATTTT.

This chain uses TRBV11-2 with TRBJ1-1; a possible D gene is TRBD1 (6 bases). CDR3 length equals 15 residues. Deletions cut 4 bases from V and 1 base from J, with 13 bases between. In germline, CDR1 is SGHAT, CDR2 FQNNGV. This CDR3 is CASSSTRGENTEAFF. The CDR3, as DNA: TGTGCCAGCAGCTCCACTAGGGGGGAGAACACTGAAGCTTTCTTT.

This clone came up once. V and J are TRBV6-5 and TRBJ1-6; weak D call: TRBD1 (6 bases). Per the germline V gene, CDR1 is MNHEY and CDR2 is SVGAGI. The CDR3 totals 15 residues. The V gene lost 10 bases and the J gene lost 0 bases, with 13 bases spanning the gap. CDR3 region: CATRQASSYNSPLHF. In DNA form, the CDR3 reads TGTGCCACGAGACAGGCGAGCTCCTATAATTCACCCCTCCACTTT.

This chain uses TRBV12-3 or TRBV12-4 with TRBJ2-4; D not certain. The CDR3 totals 13 residues. Trimming cost V 5 bases and J 6 bases, with 11 bases left between them. CDR3 nucleotide sequence: TGTGCCAGCAGTCCTAGGACCGGAAACATTCAGTACTTC. It specifies CASSPRTGNIQYF.

The chain carries TRBV7-3 and TRBJ1-2; tentative D call: TRBD1 (5 bases). This CDR3 region has 15 residues. Germline V lookup: CDR1 SGHTA, CDR2 FQGTGA. Trimming pared 4 bases from V and 1 base from J, leaving 13 bases between. CDR3 loop: CASSSRTILNYGYTF. CDR3 in DNA: TGTGCCAGCAGCTCACGGACAATTCTTAACTATGGCTACACCTTC.

The chain employs TRBV6-2 or TRBV6-3 and TRBJ1-1; 8 bases are shared with TRBD1. Germline values: CDR1 MNHEY, CDR2 SVGEGT. J gave up 5 bases and V 5 bases, and 10 bases lay outside the gene matches. This CDR3 has 15 amino acids. The CDR3 region has the DNA TGTGCCAGCAGTCGATTAGGACAGGGTGGGACTGAAGCTTTCTTT. Amino acid sequence: CASSRLGQGGTEAFF.

This clone was counted between two and nine times. For the CDR3, the DNA is TGTGCCATCAGTGAGTCGAAGGGTAATTCACCCCTCCACTTT. This sequence encodes CAISESKGNSPLHF. V usage is TRBV10-3 and J usage is TRBJ1-6, with D unresolved. CDR3 length: 14 amino acids. The germline CDR1 and CDR2 sequences are ENHRY and SYGVKD. Deletions cut 0 bases from V and 6 bases from J, with 6 bases between.

This clone was observed a few times. The chain employs TRBV7-3 and TRBJ1-2, with 10 bases that match TRBD1. The CDR3 extends over 14 amino acids. V trimming: 5 bases; J trimming: 4 bases; junction bases outside the gene matches: 4. Germline loops: CDR1 SGHTA, CDR2 FQGTGA. CDR3: CASSQGQGSYGYTF. CDR3 bases: TGTGCCAGCAGCCAGGGACAGGGGAGCTATGGCTACACCTTC.

This chain uses TRBV19 with TRBJ1-2, with 7 positions matching TRBD1. CDR3 length: 14 amino acids. The V gene end was trimmed by 0 bases and the J gene end by 8 bases; junction bases not matched to a gene: 6. CDR1 and CDR2 from the germline V gene are LNHDA and SQIVND (reference sequence). CDR3 bases: TGTGCCAGTAGTATAGATGGGGGGACAGACGGCTACACCTTC. It translates to CASSIDGGTDGYTF.

This rearrangement joins TRBV6-5 to TRBJ2-1, with D possibly being TRBD1 or TRBD2 (5 bases each). The CDR3 has 14 residues. V shed 1 base and J shed 5 bases, with 9 bases lying between them. CDR1 is MNHEY, CDR2 SVGAGI, per germline. CDR3 in DNA: TGTGCCAGCAGTTACTTTGGGACCGACAATGAGCAGTTCTTC. Its protein product is CASSYFGTDNEQFF.

In its sample, this clone was seen once. The chain carries TRBV28 and TRBJ2-6; D may be TRBD2 (5 bases). The V and J ends lost 5 bases and 0 bases respectively, with 17 bases between them. This CDR3 comprises 18 residues. Germline V gives CDR1 MDHEN, CDR2 SYDVKM. In DNA form, the CDR3 reads TGTGCCAGCAGTACTCCACGGGGTCTGGACTCTGGGGCCAACGTCCTGACTTTC. It translates to CASSTPRGLDSGANVLTF.

The chain couples TRBV5-1 to TRBJ2-3; a weak D match, TRBD2 (5 bases). The CDR3 consists of 16 residues. Germline V lookup: CDR1 SGHRS, CDR2 YFSETQ. With 3 bases removed from V and 5 bases from J, the gap between germline ends came to 19 bases. The CDR3 sequence is CASSSEPGFVVDTQYF. CDR3 sequence (DNA): TGCGCCAGCAGCTCGGAACCGGGATTCGTAGTAGATACGCAGTATTTT.

V and J are TRBV6-2 or TRBV6-3 and TRBJ1-4; possible D gene TRBD1, 5 bases. Germline V lookup: CDR1 MNHEY, CDR2 SVGEGT. Trimming pared 0 bases from V and 3 bases from J, leaving 14 bases between. The CDR3 contains 17 residues. In nucleotides, the CDR3 is TGTGCCAGCAGTTACTCGATTGCAGACAGATCTAATGAAAAACTGTTTTTT. Its translation is CASSYSIADRSNEKLFF.

The chain combines TRBV29-1 with TRBJ1-3; no clear D gene. This CDR3 spans 12 amino acids. From germline, CDR1 is SQVTM and CDR2 ANQGSEA. Trimming stripped 6 bases from V and 4 bases from J, with 10 bases between. This CDR3 is CSVILSGNTIYF. The CDR3 DNA sequence: TGCAGCGTGATCCTATCCGGAAACACCATATATTTT.

The chain couples TRBV6-6 to TRBJ1-1; a weak D match, TRBD1 (5 bases). This CDR3 is built from 15 residues. Trimming shortened V by 6 bases and J by 1 base, and 15 bases separated the two germline ends. CDR1 and CDR2 (germline): MNHNY, SVGAGI (reference sequence). The CDR3 sequence is CASRDKGHKNTEAFF. Written as DNA, the CDR3 is TGTGCCAGCAGAGATAAGGGGCATAAGAACACTGAAGCTTTCTTT.

This chain connects TRBV15 to TRBJ2-2; 8 bases align to TRBD1. CDR1 LNHNV and CDR2 YYDKDF come from the germline V gene (reference sequence). The CDR3 consists of 16 residues. V shed 1 base, J shed 5 bases, and the junction held 6 bases outside the gene matches. The CDR3 is CATSRGSTGGTGELFF. Here the CDR3 DNA reads TGTGCCACCAGCAGAGGTTCTACAGGGGGGACCGGGGAGCTGTTTTTT.

This clone was observed a handful of times. The chain couples TRBV9 to TRBJ1-2, with TRBD1 matching over 12 bases. V lost 3 bases and J lost 4; bases outside the gene matches: 7. Germline loops: CDR1 SGDLS, CDR2 YYNGEE. The CDR3 covers 16 residues. For the CDR3, the DNA is TGTGCCAGCAGCGCACCGGGACAGGGGGCCCTCTATGGCTACACCTTC. Its translation is CASSAPGQGALYGYTF.

The rearrangement joins TRBV5-1 to TRBJ2-3; no firm D call. Trimming stripped 2 bases from V and 1 base from J, with 8 bases between. Germline lookup yields CDR1 SGHRS and CDR2 YFSETQ. The CDR3 totals 14 residues. For the CDR3, the DNA is TGCGCCAGCAGCTTCCAAGCAGGCACAGATACGCAGTATTTT. It is translated as CASSFQAGTDTQYF.

This clone came up once. V gene TRBV29-1 combines with J gene TRBJ2-5; the match to TRBD1 covers 10 bases. Germline CDR1 is SQVTM and CDR2 is ANQGSEA. This CDR3 is 14 amino acids long. V dropped 2 bases and J dropped 6; count of bases not matched to a gene: 6. CDR3 DNA: TGCAGCGTTGAACCTCAGGGACAGGGGAAGACCCAGTACTTC. Protein: CSVEPQGQGKTQYF.

The genes are TRBV4-1 and TRBJ1-4, with D perhaps matching TRBD1 (5 bases). Deletions cut 8 bases from V and 4 bases from J, with 14 bases between. CDR1 is MGHRA and CDR2 is YSYEKL in the germline V gene. The CDR3 covers 14 residues. CDR3 amino acids: CASQNQGLNEKLFF. The CDR3 coding sequence is TGCGCCAGCCAAAACCAGGGCCTTAATGAAAAACTGTTTTTT.

This rearrangement joins TRBV7-9 to TRBJ2-7; maybe TRBD2 (5 bases). The CDR3 has 10 residues. The germline CDR1 and CDR2 sequences are SEHNR and FQNEAQ (reference sequence). Trimming took off 10 bases at V and 11 bases at J, with 15 bases between the two ends. CDR3 coding DNA: TGTGCCAACCAGAGACCGGGGAAGTACGTC. Translation gives CANQRPGKYV.

This chain joins TRBV6-2 or TRBV6-3 and TRBJ2-1; 14 nucleotides agree with TRBD2. J was trimmed by 4 bases and V by 2 bases; bases with no gene match: 7. This CDR3 has 18 amino acids. Germline V lookup: CDR1 MNHEY, CDR2 SVGEGT. The CDR3 reads CASSYERTSGGRYNEQFF. Written as DNA, the CDR3 is TGTGCCAGCAGTTACGAAAGGACTAGCGGGGGGAGGTACAATGAGCAGTTCTTC.

V is TRBV4-2 and J is TRBJ1-2; D ambiguous. The CDR3 loop spans 13 amino acids. V dropped 1 base and J dropped 4 bases, with 7 bases sitting between them. Germline V CDR1 and CDR2: LGHNA, YNFKEQ. The CDR3 nucleotides read TGTGCCAGCAGCCAAGGGTTAAGCTATGGCTACACCTTC. Translating gives CASSQGLSYGYTF.

The chain joins TRBV6-5 to TRBJ2-1, with 9 positions matching TRBD1. From germline, CDR1 is MNHEY and CDR2 SVGAGI. This CDR3 region has 14 residues. Germline trimming cut 6 bases from V and 10 bases from J; bases unmatched to any gene: 10. This chain's CDR3 is CASRYRDRVGEQFF. CDR3 DNA sequence: TGTGCCAGCAGGTACCGGGACAGGGTTGGGGAGCAGTTCTTC.

The chain employs TRBV6-2 or TRBV6-3 and TRBJ1-5; tentatively, D is TRBD1 (5 bases). The CDR3 is 17 residues long. Germline-derived CDR1 and CDR2 are MNHEY and SVGEGT. With 6 bases removed from V and 4 bases from J, the gap between germline ends came to 22 bases. CDR3 residues: CASSPMDGGRENQPQHF. Written as DNA, the CDR3 is TGTGCCAGCAGCCCTATGGATGGGGGACGGGAAAATCAGCCCCAGCATTTT.

The chain links TRBV5-1 to TRBJ2-5, with D perhaps matching TRBD1 or TRBD2 (6 bases each). The CDR3 has 15 amino acids. V shed 0 bases and J shed 2 bases, with 11 bases lying between them. Germline CDR1 is SGHRS and CDR2 is YFSETQ. The CDR3 sequence is CASSLATGTQETQYF. The CDR3, as DNA: TGCGCCAGCAGCTTGGCCACAGGGACTCAAGAGACCCAGTACTTC.

This clone was seen only once. The rearrangement uses TRBV2 and TRBJ2-5; no reliable D call. V lost 6 bases and J 5 bases, leaving 7 bases between the germline ends. Germline V CDR1 and CDR2: SNHLY, FYNNEI. The length of the CDR3 is 11 residues. In DNA form, the CDR3 reads TGTGCCAGCAGGGTGGGGGAGACCCAGTACTTC. Translating gives CASRVGETQYF.

V is TRBV9 and J is TRBJ1-3; D unresolved. The CDR3 is made up of 17 amino acids. The V end lost 3 bases, the J end lost 0 bases, and 16 bases lay between the germline ends. Germline assignment: CDR1 SGDLS and CDR2 YYNGEE. CDR3 protein: CASSALEEGLSGNTIYF. In nucleotides, the CDR3 is TGTGCCAGCAGCGCCCTAGAGGAAGGACTCTCTGGAAACACCATATATTTT.